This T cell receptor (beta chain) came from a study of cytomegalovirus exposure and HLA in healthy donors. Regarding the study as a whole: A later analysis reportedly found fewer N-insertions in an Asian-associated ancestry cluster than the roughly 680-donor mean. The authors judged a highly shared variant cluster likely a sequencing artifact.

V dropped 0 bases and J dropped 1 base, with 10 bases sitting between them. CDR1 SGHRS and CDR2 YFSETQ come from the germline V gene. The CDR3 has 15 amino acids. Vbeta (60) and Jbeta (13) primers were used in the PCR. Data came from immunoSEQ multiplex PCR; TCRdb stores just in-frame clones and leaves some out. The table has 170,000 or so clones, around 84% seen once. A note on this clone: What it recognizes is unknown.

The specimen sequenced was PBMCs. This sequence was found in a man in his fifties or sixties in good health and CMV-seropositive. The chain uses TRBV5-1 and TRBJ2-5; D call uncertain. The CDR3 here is CASSLGSVGQETQYF. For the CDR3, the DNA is TGCGCCAGCAGCTTGGGGAGCGTCGGCCAAGAGACCCAGTACTTC.